This T cell receptor beta chain was retrieved from a study of blood T cell repertoires in COVID-19. The wider study: From the United States, Italy and Spain came samples of acute and convalescent COVID-19. T cells, B-cell-depleted T cells, or PBMCs provided the cDNA or gDNA that served as material.

The ends were cut back, 4 bases at V and 1 base at J, with 13 bases in the middle. The germline CDR1 and CDR2 sequences are MNHEY and SMNVEV (reference sequence). This CDR3 spans 15 amino acids. In the study's own analysis: Amplified reference gene primers provided the basis for estimating nucleated cell counts. Some clones are missing from TCRdb's copy, which holds only in-frame ones; the method was immunoSEQ multiplex PCR. V, J and clone size derive from that table, while D and trimming were established from the DNA sequence. The top ten clones hold 4% of a sample with approximately 200,000 clones, around 88% of them seen once.

The sample was peripheral blood. The J gene is TRBJ1-1, the V gene TRBV27; a possible D gene is TRBD1 (5 bases). This sequence was found in a woman in her thirties with acute or convalescent COVID-19. The CDR3 coding sequence is TGTGCCAGCAGTTATACAATGGACACGAACACTGAAGCTTTCTTT. Amino acid sequence: CASSYTMDTNTEAFF.